The clone carrying this TCR beta chain was counted only a few times. Its antigen is unknown. Researchers made TCR cDNA using 5'RACE template switching, and this step added a universal primer site and UMIs. Each CDR3 protein is one row after TCRdb ran MiXCR on the 5' RACE reads. The data hold some 340,000 distinct CDR3 sequences, with approximately 11% observed a single time. Losses at the gene ends were 0 bases for V and 4 bases for J; bases not matched to a gene: 5. The CDR3 length is 16 residues. Germline values: CDR1 SGHKS, CDR2 YYEKEE (reference sequence). This sample was included in a study of T cells after yellow fever vaccination. Study-level background: The SMART-Seq v4 Ultra Low Input method served to prepare the low-cell-number fractions. Study findings and constraints: Compared with primary, the secondary response was weaker and peaked at day 5, not 15.

The chain has TRBV5-5 and TRBJ2-2, with 8 bases aligning to TRBD2. The input for sequencing was CD4+ T cells sorted from PBMCs, taken 45 days after the yellow fever booster vaccination. The sequence came from a man younger than 35 who received the YFV17D yellow fever vaccine. CDR3 in DNA: TGTGCCAGCAGCTTGGGGACTAGCATGGTCACCGGGGAGCTGTTTTTT. Translation: CASSLGTSMVTGELFF.